This T cell receptor (beta chain) was retrieved from a study of blood T cell repertoires in COVID-19. Study overall: Acute-phase and convalescent COVID-19 samples originated in the United States, Italy and Spain.

CDR1 is GTSNPN and CDR2 is SVGIG in the germline V gene (reference sequence). The CDR3 length is 21 residues. V shed 4 bases and J 6 bases; nucleotides not matched to a gene: 25. The data were produced by immunoSEQ multiplex PCR, yet TCRdb's version contains in-frame clones alone and is incomplete. The sample contains approximately 100,000 clones, around nine tenths of which appear only once. The chain has TRBV30 and TRBJ2-1; 12 nucleotides line up with TRBD2. The TCR comes from a human donor with acute or convalescent COVID-19. The donor label of this sample is uncertain. The sequenced sample was peripheral blood. This CDR3 is CAWIVSPIRTSGTYKGNEQFF. The CDR3 DNA reads as TGTGCCTGGATTGTCTCTCCCATCAGGACTAGCGGGACCTATAAGGGCAATGAGCAGTTCTTC. Variable domain in full (rest from reference TRBV30 and TRBJ2-1): SQTIHQWPATLVQPVGSPLSLECTVEGTSNPNLYWYRQAAGRGLQLLFYSVGIGQISSEVPQNLSASRPQDRQFILSSKKLLLSDSGFYLCAWIVSPIRTSGTYKGNEQFFGPGTRLTVL.